This entry is about one T cell receptor beta chain. Its antigen is undetermined. Adult Caucasians living in Nashville, Tennessee made up all of the donors. This sample was taken from a study of shared clonotypes between healthy human individuals. Turning to the study itself: Used for every donor were three CD4 naive, three CD4 memory, two CD8 naive and one CD8 memory plate. Regarding the study as a whole: An expected dependence of interdonor clonotype sharing on sequencing depth was noted.

Execution of the assay was at deep level. Libraries were prepared by immunoSEQ multiplex PCR; TCRdb keeps only in-frame clonotypes and omits some of them. The sample lists about 730,000 clones; 55% to 80% were seen once. CDR3 length: 13 residues. CDR1 and CDR2 (germline): SGHNT, YENEEA. V dropped 5 bases and J dropped 3 bases, with 10 bases sitting between them. This chain connects TRBV11-3 to TRBJ2-5; D possibly matches TRBD1 or TRBD2 (5 bases each). Sequences were obtained from memory CD4+ T cells sorted from blood. This sample's subset: CD45RA-negative fraction. The clonotype originates from a woman aged 25-40 years in good health. The chain's CDR3 is CASSRGAEETQYF. The CDR3 coding sequence is TGTGCCAGCAGCCGAGGGGCAGAAGAGACCCAGTACTTC.